The clone carrying this TCR beta chain was counted only a few times. These data belong to a study of read filtering for tumor transcriptome and immune sequencing. Molecular barcoded adaptors covering alpha/delta and beta/gamma chains were used on 400 to 450 ng RNA. TCRdb reanalysed the reads using MiXCR and keeps one entry per CDR3 protein. The table has more than 35,000 distinct CDR3 sequences, about an eighth seen once; the top ten hold around 35%. The CDR3 has 16 amino acids. Germline CDR1 MNHEY, CDR2 SVGEGT. V trimming: 7 bases; J trimming: 5 bases; junction bases outside the gene matches: 12. The sequenced material came from a population of CD138-negative cells sorted from bone marrow. The origin of this receptor is a donor at least 40 years old with multiple myeloma. This chain uses TRBV6-2 or TRBV6-3 with TRBJ2-7; 12 bases align to TRBD1. CDR3 coding DNA: TGTGCCAGCAAGAAGGGACAGGGGGCTTCCTGGGACGAGCAGTACTTC. This gives the protein CASKKGQGASWDEQYF.